The sequence of this T cell receptor beta chain was determined in a study of cytomegalovirus exposure and HLA in healthy donors. Donors counted as nominally healthy when sampled, yet unrecorded immune exposures were likely. Points from the study as a whole: The authors considered a cluster of highly shared sequence variants likely to be a sequencing artifact. CMV serostatus was the sole immune exposure data available. When a later analysis was performed, an Asian-associated ancestry cluster reportedly had fewer N-insertions than the approximately 680-donor mean.

Germline V lookup: CDR1 SQVTM, CDR2 ANQGSEA. The CDR3 is 13 residues long. Trimming took 4 bases from V and 2 from J; bases not matched to a gene: 4. Notes on this clone: Its antigen is not identified.

The study ran its PCR with 60 Vbeta and 13 Jbeta primers. Here immunoSEQ multiplex PCR was the method, and the copy in TCRdb shows in-frame clones only, minus some. The table shows about 250,000 clones, with roughly 85% occurring only once. This receptor was identified in a girl aged 2 to 10 in good health and CMV-seronegative. The chain recombines TRBV29-1 with TRBJ1-2; 7 bases line up with TRBD1. The source material was PBMCs. CDR3 amino acids: CSVVGTANYGYTF. CDR3 nucleotide sequence: TGCAGCGTTGTAGGGACAGCAAACTATGGCTACACCTTC.